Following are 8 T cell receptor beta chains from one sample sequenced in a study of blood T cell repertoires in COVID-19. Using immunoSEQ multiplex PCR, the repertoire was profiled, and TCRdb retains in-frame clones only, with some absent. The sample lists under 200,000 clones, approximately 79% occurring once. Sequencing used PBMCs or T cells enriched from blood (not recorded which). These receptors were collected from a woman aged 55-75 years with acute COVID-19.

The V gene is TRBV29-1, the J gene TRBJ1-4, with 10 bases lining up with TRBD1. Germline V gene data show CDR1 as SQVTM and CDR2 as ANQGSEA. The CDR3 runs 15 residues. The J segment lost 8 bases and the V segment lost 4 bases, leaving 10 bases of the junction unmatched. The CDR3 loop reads CSVVASGTGAEKLFF. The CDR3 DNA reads TGCAGCGTTGTAGCTTCGGGGACAGGGGCGGAAAAACTGTTTTTT.

CDR3 loop: CAVLRQGQETQYF. DNA of the CDR3: TGTGCCGTTCTGAGGCAGGGCCAAGAGACCCAGTACTTC. The V call is TRBV5-6, the J call TRBJ2-5, with D possibly matching TRBD1 (5 bases). The V and J ends lost 10 bases and 1 base respectively, with 14 bases between them. CDR1 SGHDT and CDR2 YYEEEE come from the germline V gene. The CDR3 is 13 residues long.

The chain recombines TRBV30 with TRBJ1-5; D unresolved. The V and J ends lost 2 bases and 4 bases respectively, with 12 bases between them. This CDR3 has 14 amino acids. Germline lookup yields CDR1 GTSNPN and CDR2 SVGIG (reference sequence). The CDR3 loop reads CAWSIRDHNQPQHF. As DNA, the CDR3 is TGTGCCTGGAGTATCCGGGATCATAATCAGCCCCAGCATTTT.

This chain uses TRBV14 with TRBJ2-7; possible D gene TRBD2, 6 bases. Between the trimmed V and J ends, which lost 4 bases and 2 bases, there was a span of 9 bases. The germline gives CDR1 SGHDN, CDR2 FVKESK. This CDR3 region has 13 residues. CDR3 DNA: TGTGCCAGCAGCCCGGGGGTTCCCTACGAGCAGTACTTC. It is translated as CASSPGVPYEQYF.

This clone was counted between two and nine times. CDR3: CASSSGGRGSGDTQYF. The CDR3 coding sequence is TGCGCCAGCAGCTCGGGTGGTCGCGGGAGCGGGGATACGCAGTATTTT. The chain recombines TRBV5-1 with TRBJ2-3; 7 bases line up with TRBD2. Germline values: CDR1 SGHRS, CDR2 YFSETQ. Losses at the gene ends were 3 bases for V and 6 bases for J; bases not matched to a gene: 13. CDR3 length: 16 amino acids.

The CDR3 coding sequence is TGTGCCACCAGCAGAGCGAGTAGTGGCGGGGGGCTGGACACCGGGGAGCTGTTTTTT. Its translation: CATSRASSGGGLDTGELFF. The chain recombines TRBV15 with TRBJ2-2, with 8 bases lining up with TRBD2. Trimming at V came to 1 base and at J to 3 bases, leaving 13 bases not matched to a gene. CDR1 is LNHNV and CDR2 is YYDKDF in the germline V gene (reference sequence). The CDR3 runs 19 residues.

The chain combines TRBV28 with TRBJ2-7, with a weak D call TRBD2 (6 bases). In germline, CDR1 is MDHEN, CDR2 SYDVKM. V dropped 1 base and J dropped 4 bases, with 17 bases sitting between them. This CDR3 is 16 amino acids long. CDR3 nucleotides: TGTGCCAGCAGTTTATTTGGGGGAACACGGGGGTACGAGCAGTACTTC. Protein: CASSLFGGTRGYEQYF.

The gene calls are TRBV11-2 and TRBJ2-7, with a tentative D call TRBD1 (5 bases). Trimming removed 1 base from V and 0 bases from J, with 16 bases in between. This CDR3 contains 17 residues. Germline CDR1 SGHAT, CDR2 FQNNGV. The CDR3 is CASSLGTRSVSSYEQYF. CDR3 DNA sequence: TGTGCCAGCAGCTTAGGGACAAGGTCCGTCAGCTCCTACGAGCAGTACTTC.